This record concerns one T cell receptor (beta chain) sequence. The data stem from a study of cytomegalovirus exposure and HLA in healthy donors. Background on the study: The study's early data release held about 85 million unique TCRs from HLA-typed donors.

The donors (healthy individuals) were bone marrow donors. CDR3 length: 17 amino acids. Germline V gene data show CDR1 as MRHNA and CDR2 as SNTAGT. V shed 8 bases and J 1 base; nucleotides not matched to a gene: 11. PCR involved 60 Vbeta and 13 Jbeta primers. Using immunoSEQ multiplex PCR, the repertoire was profiled, and TCRdb retains in-frame clones only, with some absent. In all, the sample yields 75,000 to 80,000 clones. This receptor was taken from a young man in good health and CMV-seropositive. This chain connects TRBV6-4 to TRBJ1-5; 10 bases are a match to TRBD1. Material: PBMCs. As DNA, the CDR3 is TGTGCCAGCCCCCGGGCGTGGGACAGGGGAAGCAATCAGCCCCAGCATTTT. Its protein product is CASPRAWDRGSNQPQHF.